The sample holds one count of the clone carrying this T cell receptor (beta chain). This sample is drawn from a study of blood T cell repertoires in COVID-19. Overall study context: COVID-19 samples collected from the United States, Italy and Spain covered acute and convalescent phases. PBMCs, B-cell-depleted T cells, or T cells were the source of the cDNA or gDNA that made up the material.

This CDR3 is built from 13 residues. The V end lost 5 bases, the J end lost 10 bases, and 13 bases lay between the germline ends. Germline values: CDR1 SGHRS, CDR2 YFSETQ. Under the authors' procedure: Reference gene primers were amplified, and this amplification served to estimate nucleated cell counts. TCRdb's table, derived via immunoSEQ multiplex PCR, lists solely in-frame clones and lacks some. V and J calls and clone size are given by that table; D and trimming were obtained from the DNA. The table lists 200,000 or so clones, less than 90% of them singletons. The receptor's source is a man in his 70s with active or convalescent COVID-19. V and J are TRBV5-1 and TRBJ1-6, with no clear D. Input material: peripheral blood. The CDR3: CASSLDPKSPLHF. As DNA, the CDR3 is TGCGCCAGCAGTTTAGATCCAAAGTCACCCCTCCACTTT.